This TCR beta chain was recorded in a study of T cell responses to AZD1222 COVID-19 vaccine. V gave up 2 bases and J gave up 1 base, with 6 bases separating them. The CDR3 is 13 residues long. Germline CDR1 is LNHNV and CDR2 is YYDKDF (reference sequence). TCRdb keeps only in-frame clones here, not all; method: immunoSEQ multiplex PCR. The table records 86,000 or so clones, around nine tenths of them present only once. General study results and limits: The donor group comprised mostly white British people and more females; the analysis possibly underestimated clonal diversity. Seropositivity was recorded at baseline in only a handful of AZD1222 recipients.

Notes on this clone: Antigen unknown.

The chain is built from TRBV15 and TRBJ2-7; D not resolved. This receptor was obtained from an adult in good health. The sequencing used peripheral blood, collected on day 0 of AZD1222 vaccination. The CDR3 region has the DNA TGTGCCACCAGCAGAAGGGTTTCCTACGAGCAGTACTTC. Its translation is CATSRRVSYEQYF. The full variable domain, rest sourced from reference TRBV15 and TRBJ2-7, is DAMVIQNPRYQVTQFGKPVTLSCSQTLNHNVMYWYQQKSSQAPKLLFHYYDKDFNNEADTPDNFQSRRPNTSFCFLDIRSPGLGDTAMYLCATSRRVSYEQYFGPGTRLTVT.